The 24 T cell receptor beta chains reported below all come from one sample, sequenced in a study of cytomegalovirus exposure and HLA in healthy donors. 60 Vbeta and 13 Jbeta primers were used in PCR. This table comes from immunoSEQ multiplex PCR, and its TCRdb copy is limited to in-frame clones, with some not included. The sample includes about 150,000 clones, approximately 79% seen only once; the top ten take 2.9%. The sequencing sample was made of PBMCs. The receptors were gathered from a woman aged 25 to 39 in good health and CMV-seronegative.

The chain combines TRBV7-8 with TRBJ2-5, with a possible D match to TRBD2 (6 bases). There are 14 residues in the CDR3. The germline V and J ends were trimmed by 5 bases and 5 bases, with 15 bases remaining between them. Per the germline V gene, CDR1 is SGHVS and CDR2 is FQNEAQ. The CDR3 here is CASSPLGRGETQYF. The CDR3 region has the DNA TGTGCCAGCAGCCCTTTGGGGCGGGGTGAGACCCAGTACTTC.

V and J are TRBV28 and TRBJ2-3; 8 bases align to TRBD1. Germline assignment: CDR1 MDHEN and CDR2 SYDVKM. V lost 5 bases to trimming and J lost 3 bases; unmatched junction nucleotides: 7. This CDR3 comprises 15 residues. The CDR3 DNA reads as TGTGCCAGCAGTGGGGGGACAGGTTGGACAGATACGCAGTATTTT. It translates to CASSGGTGWTDTQYF.

The gene calls are TRBV10-3 and TRBJ2-1, with a possible D match to TRBD2 (7 bases). The CDR3 is made up of 12 amino acids. Trimming stripped 8 bases from V and 9 bases from J, with 14 bases between. From germline, CDR1 is ENHRY and CDR2 SYGVKD. CDR3 sequence: CAIAGRGTEQFF. CDR3 in DNA: TGTGCCATCGCTGGGAGGGGGACTGAGCAGTTCTTC.

Remarks on this clone: Relative to the germline gene, one junction end is altered; a read error may explain this. This sequence joins TRBV7-9 and TRBJ2-3; tentative D call: TRBD2 (6 bases). The CDR3 totals 15 residues. CDR1 and CDR2 from the germline V gene are SEHNR and FQNEAQ (reference sequence). CDR3 sequence reads: CSSRGGGYDYSTQYF. CDR3 DNA sequence: TGTTCCAGCAGAGGTGGGGGGTACGACTATAGCACGCAGTATTTT.

CDR3 nucleotides: TGTGCCAGCAGTTTATCTAGAAGGGGCCTACAGGGCATCAACTCTGGGGCCAACGTCCTGACTTTC. It is translated as CASSLSRRGLQGINSGANVLTF. The V call is TRBV27, the J call TRBJ2-6, with D perhaps matching TRBD1 (6 bases). The CDR3 sequence is 22 residues long. Germline V gene data show CDR1 as MNHEY and CDR2 as SMNVEV (reference sequence). Trimming left V 0 bases short and J 0 bases short, with 24 bases between.

The CDR3 region has the DNA TGTGCCAGCTCCCGCGGACAGGGGGCACACACTGAAGCTTTCTTT. Translated: CASSRGQGAHTEAFF. The chain has TRBV18 and TRBJ1-1; 11 positions agree with TRBD1. Losses at the gene ends were 6 bases for V and 3 bases for J; bases not matched to a gene: 6. The CDR3 contains 15 residues. CDR1 is KGHSH, CDR2 LQKENI, per germline. The full variable domain, with the rest looked up from reference TRBV18 and TRBJ1-1, is NAGVMQNPRHLVRRRGQEARLRCSPMKGHSHVYWYRQLPEEGLKFMVYLQKENIIDESGMPKERFSAEFPKEGPSILRIQQVVRGDSAAYFCASSRGQGAHTEAFFGQGTRLTVV.

This clone was seen once. The chain employs TRBV7-8 and TRBJ2-7, with TRBD1 matching over 12 bases. CDR3 length: 18 residues. Trimming took 1 base from V and 6 from J; bases not matched to a gene: 13. Germline values: CDR1 SGHVS, CDR2 FQNEAQ. The CDR3 region has the DNA TGTGCCAGCAGCTTAGTCGGGGGACAGGGGGCGCGGCTGCTCGAGCAGTACTTC. Its translation is CASSLVGGQGARLLEQYF.

The rearrangement links TRBV27 to TRBJ2-1; possible D gene TRBD2, 5 bases. The CDR3 extends over 15 amino acids. V dropped 5 bases and J dropped 5 bases, with 16 bases sitting between them. Germline-derived CDR1 and CDR2 are MNHEY and SMNVEV (reference sequence). CDR3 loop: CASSLSPDGDNEQFF. CDR3 bases: TGTGCCAGCAGTCTCTCCCCGGACGGGGACAATGAGCAGTTCTTC.

This chain connects TRBV6-6 to TRBJ2-7; a weak D match, TRBD1 (6 bases). Per the germline V gene, CDR1 is MNHNY and CDR2 is SVGAGI (reference sequence). V was trimmed by 2 bases and J by 6 bases, leaving 14 bases between them. This CDR3 region has 14 residues. The CDR3 protein is CASSYAGTRGEQYF. CDR3 DNA: TGTGCCAGCAGTTACGCAGGGACCAGGGGCGAGCAGTACTTC.

V is TRBV7-3 and J is TRBJ1-3; TRBD1 is a possible D gene (6 bases). V shed 6 bases and J shed 2 bases, with 23 bases lying between them. Germline V gene lookup returns CDR1 SGHTA and CDR2 FQGTGA. The CDR3 totals 18 residues. CDR3 sequence reads: CASSPREGGRGPGNTIYF. CDR3 DNA: TGTGCCAGCAGTCCGAGGGAGGGGGGTCGAGGGCCTGGAAACACCATATATTTT.

This clone was found a few times. In DNA form, the CDR3 reads TGCGCCAGCAGCTTGCAAAGCGGGAGATCCTACAATGAGCAGTTCTTC. Its translation: CASSLQSGRSYNEQFF. The rearrangement joins TRBV5-1 to TRBJ2-1, with 8 bases matching TRBD2. CDR3 length: 16 residues. Trimming took 1 base from V and 1 from J; bases not matched to a gene: 4. CDR1 SGHRS and CDR2 YFSETQ come from the germline V gene.

V usage is TRBV27 and J usage is TRBJ2-7; tentative D call: TRBD2 (6 bases). The ends were cut back, 3 bases at V and 1 base at J, with 13 bases in the middle. CDR3 length: 15 residues. Germline CDR1 reads MNHEY; CDR2 reads SMNVEV (reference sequence). The CDR3, as DNA: TGTGCCAGCAGTTTTCTAGGAGGGAAATCCTACGAGCAGTACTTC. It is translated as CASSFLGGKSYEQYF.

This clone was recorded only once. The V call is TRBV7-3, the J call TRBJ1-2; TRBD1 is a possible D gene (6 bases). CDR1 is SGHTA, CDR2 FQGTGA, per germline. The CDR3 is 13 residues long. The V gene lost 2 bases and the J gene lost 2 bases, with 6 bases spanning the gap. The CDR3 loop reads CASSLQGNYGYTF. DNA of the CDR3: TGTGCCAGCAGCTTACAGGGGAACTATGGCTACACCTTC.

This clone was seen a handful of times. The rearrangement links TRBV4-1 to TRBJ1-5; weak D call: TRBD1 (6 bases). Trimming took 6 bases from V and 3 from J, leaving 15 bases between them. The CDR3 loop spans 15 amino acids. Germline CDR1 reads MGHRA; CDR2 reads YSYEKL. CDR3 in DNA: TGCGCCAGCAGTTTCGGGACATCGTTCAATCAGCCCCAGCATTTT. Translating gives CASSFGTSFNQPQHF.

This chain uses TRBV7-2 with TRBJ2-2; TRBD2 matches at 8 bases. The CDR3 totals 14 residues. V was pared by 11 bases and J by 0 bases, with 5 bases of the junction left unmatched. From germline, CDR1 is SGHTA and CDR2 FQGNSA. Here the CDR3 reads CASRGLANTGELFF. CDR3 DNA: TGTGCCTCGAGGGGACTAGCGAACACCGGGGAGCTGTTTTTT.

The V gene is TRBV2, the J gene TRBJ1-2; the D is unclear. Germline V CDR1 and CDR2: SNHLY, FYNNEI. There are 14 residues in the CDR3. Trimming removed 5 bases from V and 4 bases from J, with 14 bases in between. CDR3 loop: CASSPSWASYGYTF. In nucleotides, the CDR3 is TGTGCCAGCAGTCCGAGTTGGGCCTCCTATGGCTACACCTTC.

This chain connects TRBV6-5 to TRBJ1-2; 8 bases agree with TRBD1. CDR3 size: 13 residues. After removal of 6 bases from V and 8 bases from J, the junction contained 8 bases not matched to a gene. The germline gives CDR1 MNHEY, CDR2 SVGAGI. CDR3 DNA sequence: TGTGCCAGCAGGAACACAGGGGGTAGGGGCTACACCTTC. Translating gives CASRNTGGRGYTF.

V usage is TRBV7-7 and J usage is TRBJ2-7; 13 positions agree with TRBD2. The germline V gene encodes CDR1 SSHAT and CDR2 FNYEAQ (reference sequence). Trimming removed 7 bases from V and 2 bases from J; junction bases left unmatched: 5. The CDR3 runs 15 residues. This CDR3 reads CASNPGLAGAYEQYF. CDR3 DNA sequence: TGTGCCAGCAACCCCGGACTAGCGGGAGCCTACGAGCAGTACTTC.

This clone was seen once. The CDR3 here is CASRATRYSNQPQHF. In DNA form, the CDR3 reads TGTGCCAGCAGGGCGACACGTTATAGCAATCAGCCCCAGCATTTT. This sequence joins TRBV28 and TRBJ1-5; D not certain. V was pared by 6 bases and J by 0 bases, with 12 bases between. This CDR3 contains 15 residues. Germline V CDR1 and CDR2: MDHEN, SYDVKM.

The chain carries TRBV6-6 and TRBJ2-2; no definite D call. The CDR3 has 11 amino acids. Germline CDR1 MNHNY, CDR2 SVGAGI (reference sequence). The V and J ends lost 0 bases and 10 bases respectively, with 3 bases between them. The CDR3 region is CASSYSAELFF. The CDR3 DNA reads as TGTGCCAGCAGTTACTCGGCGGAGCTGTTTTTT.

The chain couples TRBV6-6 to TRBJ1-2; 7 nucleotides agree with TRBD1. Unmatched junction bases numbered 6, after V lost 0 bases and J lost 2 bases. The CDR3 covers 16 residues. In germline, CDR1 is MNHNY, CDR2 SVGAGI (reference sequence). CDR3 loop: CASSYSIARGNYGYTF. The CDR3 DNA is TGTGCCAGCAGTTACTCGATCGCCAGGGGGAACTATGGCTACACCTTC.

The rearrangement uses TRBV7-2 and TRBJ2-7, with D possibly being TRBD1 (6 bases). V was trimmed by 1 base and J by 7 bases, leaving 14 bases between them. Per the germline V gene, CDR1 is SGHTA and CDR2 is FQGNSA. The CDR3 totals 14 residues. DNA of the CDR3: TGTGCCAGCAGCTTAGTGCAGGACAGCTTGGAGCAGTACTTC. Encoded protein: CASSLVQDSLEQYF.

The V and J genes are TRBV29-1 and TRBJ2-1, with 10 bases aligning to TRBD1. The ends lost 2 bases at V and 7 bases at J; junction bases unmatched: 5. CDR1 SQVTM and CDR2 ANQGSEA come from the germline V gene. The CDR3 sequence is 14 residues long. The CDR3 DNA is TGCAGCGTTGAAACCGGGACAGGGGATAATGAGCAGTTCTTC. Protein product: CSVETGTGDNEQFF.

This chain connects TRBV7-2 to TRBJ1-1; D is unresolved. The V end was cut by 4 bases, the J end by 4 bases, with 10 bases between. This CDR3 contains 13 residues. Germline V CDR1 and CDR2: SGHTA, FQGNSA. CDR3 protein: CASSSSRVTEAFF. CDR3 nucleotide sequence: TGTGCCAGCAGCTCCTCTCGGGTCACTGAAGCTTTCTTT.